The 9 T cell receptor beta chains below were found in one sample sequenced in a study of T cell changes during pregnancy in multiple sclerosis. Some clones are missing from TCRdb's copy, which holds only in-frame ones; the method was immunoSEQ multiplex PCR. The sample consists of 38,000 or so clones, 93% of them appearing once. Sequences were derived from CD4+ T cells from peripheral blood mononuclear cells, sampled in the first trimester of pregnancy. Receptors were obtained from a female donor with multiple sclerosis, enrolled in a pregnancy study.

The chain couples TRBV9 to TRBJ1-3; 8 bases match TRBD1. CDR3 length equals 15 residues. Germline V gene sequence: CDR1 SGDLS, CDR2 YYNGEE. J gave up 2 bases and V 1 base, and 2 bases lay outside the gene matches. CDR3 sequence (DNA): TGTGCCAGCAGCGTAACAGGGGGGCCTGGAAACACCATATATTTT. Translation gives CASSVTGGPGNTIYF. The whole variable domain, remainder taken from reference TRBV9 and TRBJ1-3, is DSGVTQTPKHLITATGQRVTLRCSPRSGDLSVYWYQQSLDQGLQFLIQYYNGEERAKGNILERFSAQQFPDLHSELNLSSLELGDSALYFCASSVTGGPGNTIYFGEGSWLTVV.

This chain connects TRBV30 to TRBJ2-1, with 9 nucleotides matching TRBD2. The CDR3 has 15 amino acids. Per the germline V gene, CDR1 is GTSNPN and CDR2 is SVGIG (reference sequence). V shed 0 bases, J shed 7 bases, and the junction held 7 bases outside the gene matches. Here the CDR3 DNA reads TGTGCCTGGAGTGTAGCGGGACTAGCTTTGAATGAGCAGTTCTTC. It yields the protein CAWSVAGLALNEQFF.

The rearrangement uses TRBV28 and TRBJ1-6, with TRBD1 identical over 8 bases. Trimming removed 8 bases from V and 18 bases from J; junction bases left unmatched: 18. The CDR3 extends over 14 amino acids. Germline CDR1 reads MDHEN; CDR2 reads SYDVKM. The CDR3: CASGGQAKAFENHF. For the CDR3, the DNA is TGTGCCAGCGGGGGACAGGCGAAGGCGTTTGAAAACCACTTT.

The sample holds one count of this clone. V is TRBV19 and J is TRBJ1-5; tentatively, D is TRBD1 (6 bases). CDR1 is LNHDA, CDR2 SQIVND, per germline (reference sequence). The CDR3 runs to 14 residues. Trimming left V 5 bases short and J 4 bases short, with 12 bases between. The CDR3 reads CASSLHRENQPQHF. The CDR3 DNA reads TGTGCCAGTAGTCTACACAGGGAGAATCAGCCCCAGCATTTT.

This clone showed up just once. The chain is built from TRBV15 and TRBJ1-5; 7 nucleotides align to TRBD1. Per germline, CDR1 LNHNV and CDR2 YYDKDF (reference sequence). The CDR3 is 15 amino acids. The V gene end was trimmed by 5 bases and the J gene end by 3 bases; junction bases not matched to a gene: 7. The CDR3 sequence: CATSRGTANNQPQHF. In DNA, the CDR3 is TGTGCCACCAGCCGCGGGACAGCTAACAATCAGCCCCAGCATTTT.

This chain joins TRBV19 and TRBJ1-5; D is undetermined. The V end was cut by 3 bases, the J end by 3 bases, with 6 bases between. The CDR3 extends over 13 amino acids. Germline-derived CDR1 and CDR2 are LNHDA and SQIVND (reference sequence). In nucleotides, the CDR3 is TGTGCCAGTAGTATGTCAGTCAATCAGCCCCAGCATTTT. The encoded protein is CASSMSVNQPQHF.

The J gene is TRBJ2-3, the V gene TRBV2, with TRBD2 identical over 14 bases. The V and J ends lost 4 bases and 6 bases, in that order; junction bases with no gene match: 3. The CDR3 sequence is 15 residues long. Germline V gives CDR1 SNHLY, CDR2 FYNNEI. CDR3 loop: CASSGTSGGRDTQYF. Here the CDR3 DNA reads TGTGCCAGCAGTGGGACTAGCGGGGGGAGGGATACGCAGTATTTT.

The chain employs TRBV7-2 and TRBJ2-7; 10 bases fit TRBD2. CDR1 is SGHTA, CDR2 FQGNSA, per germline. V lost 1 base and J lost 6; bases outside the gene matches: 3. The CDR3 sequence is 14 residues long. CDR3 sequence reads: CASSLEGLAAEQYF. The CDR3 nucleotides read TGTGCCAGCAGCTTAGAAGGACTAGCGGCCGAGCAGTACTTC.

The V gene is TRBV9, the J gene TRBJ2-1, with D possibly TRBD1 on 6 matching bases. CDR1 is SGDLS and CDR2 is YYNGEE in the germline V gene. CDR3 length: 15 amino acids. V lost 1 base and J 6 bases, leaving 14 bases between the germline ends. The CDR3 coding sequence is TGTGCCAGCAGCGTACAGGGGAACTCTTTCAATGAGCAGTTCTTC. It specifies CASSVQGNSFNEQFF.